This T cell receptor (beta chain) was documented in a study of T cell responses to AZD1222 COVID-19 vaccine. Trimming cost V 1 base and J 6 bases, with 6 bases left between them. The CDR3 is 12 residues long. Germline V gene data show CDR1 as SGHNT and CDR2 as YENEEA. Comments on this clone: Its antigen remains unidentified.

The method was immunoSEQ multiplex PCR; TCRdb's version includes in-frame clones alone and lacks a portion of them. The sample lists roughly 140,000 clones, 90% occurring once. Study conclusions and caveats: Possibly, clonal diversity was underestimated; donors were largely white British and included more females. Rises in breadth and depth of Spike-specific TCRs came after two AZD1222 doses. It was only after the peak T cell response that any repertoires were sampled.

The clonotype comes from an adult who received the AZD1222 COVID-19 vaccine. The chain couples TRBV11-3 to TRBJ1-1; no clear D gene. The material was peripheral blood, obtained 28 days after the second AZD1222 dose. The CDR3 sequence: CASSLGRSEAFF. In DNA form, the CDR3 reads TGTGCCAGCAGCTTAGGGCGGTCTGAAGCTTTCTTT.